Below, 20 T cell receptor beta chains from the same sample are listed, as sequenced in a study of blood T cell repertoires in COVID-19. Data came from immunoSEQ multiplex PCR; TCRdb stores just in-frame clones and leaves some out. The table shows approximately 120,000 clones, with approximately 80% occurring only once. Source material: peripheral blood. The receptors derive from a woman older than 75 with active or convalescent COVID-19.

The gene calls are TRBV14 and TRBJ1-6, with no clear D. The CDR3 extends over 15 amino acids. Germline assignment: CDR1 SGHDN and CDR2 FVKESK. V lost 0 bases to trimming and J lost 6 bases, with 9 bases between them. This CDR3 is CASSQDSGRNSPLHF. CDR3 nucleotides: TGTGCCAGCAGCCAAGATTCAGGTCGTAATTCACCCCTCCACTTT.

This rearrangement joins TRBV5-1 to TRBJ2-2; TRBD2 aligns across 11 bases. This CDR3 spans 17 amino acids. Germline V CDR1 and CDR2: SGHRS, YFSETQ. The ends lost 2 bases at V and 0 bases at J; junction bases unmatched: 3. CDR3 amino acids: CASSLGTSGANTGELFF. CDR3 nucleotides: TGCGCCAGCAGCTTAGGGACTAGCGGAGCGAACACCGGGGAGCTGTTTTTT.

The V and J genes are TRBV5-8 and TRBJ2-1; D is perhaps TRBD2 (6 bases). V was trimmed by 4 bases and J by 4 bases, leaving 15 bases between them. CDR1 and CDR2 (germline): SGHTS, YDEGEE. The CDR3 is made up of 15 amino acids. The CDR3 is CASSPGGPLYNEQFF. Written as DNA, the CDR3 is TGTGCCAGCAGCCCCGGAGGGCCCCTTTACAATGAGCAGTTCTTC.

The chain uses TRBV27 and TRBJ2-7; the D gene is possibly TRBD2 (5 bases). The CDR3 sequence is 13 residues long. Germline V gene data show CDR1 as MNHEY and CDR2 as SMNVEV (reference sequence). V lost 5 bases and J lost 2, with 10 bases in between. This chain's CDR3 is CASSPTNTYEQYF. The CDR3 bases are TGTGCCAGCAGTCCGACTAACACCTACGAGCAGTACTTC.

The chain carries TRBV18 and TRBJ2-6; 15 bases map to TRBD2. V shed 5 bases, J shed 2 bases, and the junction held 4 bases outside the gene matches. CDR3 size: 18 residues. The germline V gene has CDR1 KGHSH and CDR2 LQKENI. The CDR3 protein is CASSGLAGGRTGANVLTF. CDR3 sequence (DNA): TGTGCCAGCTCAGGACTAGCGGGAGGGAGAACTGGGGCCAACGTCCTGACTTTC.

CDR3 bases: TGTGCCAGTAGTATCGATAGGGGACTTAATCAGCCCCAGCATTTT. Translating it yields CASSIDRGLNQPQHF. The chain recombines TRBV19 with TRBJ1-5; D may be TRBD1 (5 bases). V was trimmed by 3 bases and J by 4 bases, leaving 13 bases between them. The CDR3 is 15 residues long. CDR1 is LNHDA, CDR2 SQIVND, per germline (reference sequence).

Here the CDR3 DNA reads TGCGCCAGCAGCCGAGGGACTAGCGGCAGCTCCTACAATGAGCAGTTCTTC. It translates to CASSRGTSGSSYNEQFF. V is TRBV5-1 and J is TRBJ2-1, with TRBD2 matching over 11 bases. The ends lost 4 bases at V and 0 bases at J; junction bases unmatched: 6. This CDR3 contains 17 residues. Germline V gene sequence: CDR1 SGHRS, CDR2 YFSETQ. Drawing the rest from reference TRBV5-1 and TRBJ2-1, the complete variable domain is KAGVTQTPRYLIKTRGQQVTLSCSPISGHRSVSWYQQTPGQGLQFLFEYFSETQRNKGNFPGRFSGRQFSNSRSEMNVSTLELGDSALYLCASSRGTSGSSYNEQFFGPGTRLTVL.

This sequence joins TRBV28 and TRBJ2-7; 9 bases match TRBD2. The CDR3 is 15 residues long. The J segment lost 1 base and the V segment lost 5 bases, leaving 6 bases of the junction unmatched. Per the germline V gene, CDR1 is MDHEN and CDR2 is SYDVKM. The CDR3 sequence: CASSPSSGASYEQYF. CDR3 sequence (DNA): TGTGCCAGCAGTCCATCTAGCGGGGCGTCCTACGAGCAGTACTTC. The full variable domain, in which reference TRBV28 and TRBJ2-7 provide the parts outside the CDR3, is DVKVTQSSRYLVKRTGEKVFLECVQDMDHENMFWYRQDPGLGLRLIYFSYDVKMKEKGDIPEGYSVSREKKERFSLILESASTNQTSMYLCASSPSSGASYEQYFGPGTRLTVT.

J is TRBJ1-2 and V is TRBV19; 8 nucleotides agree with TRBD1. Germline-derived CDR1 and CDR2 are LNHDA and SQIVND (reference sequence). J lost 2 bases, V lost 6 bases, and 17 bases had no gene match. The CDR3 runs 18 residues. The CDR3 region has the DNA TGTGCCAGTAGCATTAGCCAATGGACAGGGTTTGAGAACTATGGCTACACCTTC. Its translation is CASSISQWTGFENYGYTF.

The count of this clone is one. The chain links TRBV12-3 or TRBV12-4 to TRBJ2-2; D is perhaps TRBD1 (6 bases). This CDR3 is 13 amino acids long. Trimming took 5 bases from V and 6 from J, leaving 10 bases between them. The CDR3 coding sequence is TGTGCCAGCAGTGTACAGGGTCCCGGGGAGCTGTTTTTT. Translating gives CASSVQGPGELFF.

The chain joins TRBV14 to TRBJ1-6; TRBD1 is a possible D gene (6 bases). Between the trimmed V and J ends, which lost 0 bases and 7 bases, there was a span of 10 bases. The CDR3 has 15 residues. In germline, CDR1 is SGHDN, CDR2 FVKESK. DNA for the CDR3: TGTGCCAGCAGCCAAGAGCGGGGGCGCAATTCACCCCTCCACTTT. Translating gives CASSQERGRNSPLHF. The whole variable domain, remainder taken from reference TRBV14 and TRBJ1-6, is EAGVTQFPSHSVIEKGQTVTLRCDPISGHDNLYWYRRVMGKEIKFLLHFVKESKQDESGMPNNRFLAERTGGTYSTLKVQPAELEDSGVYFCASSQERGRNSPLHFGNGTRLTVT.

The chain links TRBV9 to TRBJ2-3; weak D call: TRBD2 (6 bases). In germline, CDR1 is SGDLS, CDR2 YYNGEE. This CDR3 contains 17 residues. V lost 4 bases to trimming and J lost 2 bases, with 20 bases between them. The CDR3 is CASSSFPGGGYTDTQYF. CDR3 nucleotides: TGTGCCAGCAGCTCCTTTCCTGGGGGAGGATACACAGATACGCAGTATTTT.

In this sample, this clone turned up once. The chain carries TRBV15 and TRBJ2-1, with D hard to call. Germline V gene sequence: CDR1 LNHNV, CDR2 YYDKDF (reference sequence). Trimming pared 3 bases from V and 9 bases from J, leaving 9 bases between. There are 12 residues in the CDR3. The CDR3 here is CATSSPPGEQFF. In nucleotides, the CDR3 is TGTGCCACCAGCAGTCCGCCGGGTGAGCAGTTCTTC.

This clone was counted once. The V and J genes are TRBV6-5 and TRBJ2-1; 10 nucleotides line up with TRBD2. The CDR3 extends over 15 amino acids. V lost 5 bases to trimming and J lost 10 bases; unmatched junction nucleotides: 11. Per the germline V gene, CDR1 is MNHEY and CDR2 is SVGAGI. The CDR3 coding sequence is TGTGCCAGCAGTAAGGGGGTAGCGGGAGGTGGGGAGCAGTTCTTC. Amino acid sequence: CASSKGVAGGGEQFF.

Here the CDR3 reads CASSLPGTSGTDTQYF. The DNA for the CDR3 is TGTGCCAGCAGCTTGCCAGGGACTAGCGGCACAGATACGCAGTATTTT. The chain is built from TRBV5-4 and TRBJ2-3; 10 bases map to TRBD2. V lost 1 base, J lost 1 base, and 3 bases stayed unmatched. The V gene's germline CDR1 is SGHNT and CDR2 YYREEE (reference sequence). The CDR3 has 16 residues.

V and J are TRBV10-3 and TRBJ1-1; no clear D gene. Germline CDR1 is ENHRY and CDR2 is SYGVKD. V lost 2 bases and J 5 bases, leaving 9 bases between the germline ends. The CDR3 length is 13 residues. The CDR3 bases are TGTGCCATCAGTGAGCCGATAGAGACTGAAGCTTTCTTT. Translated: CAISEPIETEAFF.

The chain joins TRBV12-3 or TRBV12-4 to TRBJ2-3, with D uncertain. The CDR3 runs to 12 residues. Trimming shortened V by 5 bases and J by 5 bases, and 8 bases separated the two germline ends. The DNA for the CDR3 is TGTGCCAGCAGTACTCGACTAGATACGCAGTATTTT. As protein: CASSTRLDTQYF.

The rearrangement uses TRBV5-1 and TRBJ2-1, with a weak D call TRBD1 (6 bases). The CDR3 is made up of 16 amino acids. V shed 3 bases and J shed 3 bases, with 16 bases lying between them. Germline V CDR1 and CDR2: SGHRS, YFSETQ. The CDR3 nucleotides are TGCGCCAGCAGCTACATTACAGGGATCGGCTACAATGAGCAGTTCTTC. It encodes CASSYITGIGYNEQFF.

The chain links TRBV11-2 to TRBJ2-1, with 9 bases lining up with TRBD1. This CDR3 is built from 18 residues. With 6 bases clipped from V and 4 bases from J, the junction kept 16 bases outside the gene matches. In germline, CDR1 is SGHAT, CDR2 FQNNGV. Here the CDR3 DNA reads TGTGCCAGCAGGGATGGGACAGGGCGAGCGAGACGATACAATGAGCAGTTCTTC. This gives the protein CASRDGTGRARRYNEQFF.

In nucleotides, the CDR3 is TGTGCCAGCAGCTTAGTCTCCGGGGGGGGTGAAAAACTGTTTTTT. It encodes CASSLVSGGGEKLFF. This chain uses TRBV11-2 with TRBJ1-4, with D possibly being TRBD1 (5 bases). The V end lost 1 base, the J end lost 7 bases, and 13 bases lay between the germline ends. Germline loops: CDR1 SGHAT, CDR2 FQNNGV. The CDR3 loop spans 15 amino acids.